This is a list of T cell receptor beta chains from one sample in a study of T cell responses to AZD1222 COVID-19 vaccine. Clones were sequenced by immunoSEQ multiplex PCR, and TCRdb holds only the in-frame ones, with some missing. The sample consists of roughly 170,000 clones, around 87% of them appearing once. The sample here was peripheral blood, taken on day 0 of AZD1222 vaccination. Source of these receptors: an adult in good health. Both conserved end residues are part of each CDR3. The D gene is left open where the match is weak. Clone sizes are given selectively: once, few, many, or a class where the clone is expanded.

CASSYDKNYNEQFF - TRBJ2-1 - TRBV7-2
CASSQELAATNEKLFF - TRBJ1-4 - TRBV3-1/TRBV3-2
CASSLGREREQFF - TRBJ2-1 - TRBV11-2
CASSQGAVGAFF - TRBJ1-1 - TRBV3-1/TRBV3-2
CASSRAGVNYGYTF - TRBJ1-2 - TRBV5-1
CASYSNQPQHF - TRBJ1-5 - TRBV28
CASSQLTGTDTQYF once TRBJ2-3 - TRBV3-1/TRBV3-2
CASSQDLSGPSYEQYF - TRBJ2-7 - TRBV4-1
CASSEEFKPPAEQYF - TRBJ2-7 - TRBV2
CAISSGVKGTEAFF - TRBJ1-1 - TRBV10-3
CASSQAGTGWTYEQYF - TRBJ2-7 TRBD1 TRBV4-1